Below, 29 T cell receptor beta chains from the same sample are listed, as sequenced in a study of human T cells and chemical hapten exposure. A single record per CDR3 protein comes from TCRdb applying MiXCR to the RACE reads. Seen here are about 82,000 distinct CDR3 sequences, approximately 13% observed once, and the top ten hold around 5.8%. Documented time point: patch test 3, about 24 weeks after DPC sensitization. Treatment indicated: therapeutic diphenylcyclopropenone sensitization with weekly scalp DPC. The sample here was whole blood, taken in connection with sensitization to the hapten diphenylcyclopropenone (DPC). These receptors all stem from a woman between 45 and 65 years old with alopecia areata. Some clones in this sample may be carry-over from other donors' samples.

As regards this clonotype: A read error may be the cause here, since a much bigger clone is one base away. The V call is TRBV18, the J call TRBJ1-1; D is perhaps TRBD1 (6 bases). The CDR3 covers 14 residues. Germline lookup yields CDR1 KGHSH and CDR2 LQKENI. In DNA form, the CDR3 reads TGTGTCAGCTCAGGTAACAGGGAGAACACTGAAGCTTTCTTT. As protein: CVSSGNRENTEAFF.

This clonotype was picked up one time. J is TRBJ2-1 and V is TRBV10-3; 7 bases match TRBD1. This CDR3 spans 13 amino acids. Germline-derived CDR1 and CDR2 are ENHRY and SYGVKD. V lost 4 bases and J lost 5; bases outside the gene matches: 2. The CDR3 bases are TGTGCCATCAGTGGAGGGGGCAACAATGAGCAGTTCTTC. Translated, it gives CAISGGGNNEQFF.

The chain recombines TRBV3-1 with TRBJ2-7, with D possibly matching TRBD2 (5 bases). V lost 0 bases to trimming and J lost 6 bases, with 18 bases between them. The CDR3 extends over 16 amino acids. CDR1 LGHDT and CDR2 YNNKEL come from the germline V gene (reference sequence). The CDR3: CASSQEIATGVTEQYF. Here the CDR3 DNA reads TGTGCCAGCAGCCAAGAGATAGCGACTGGAGTAACCGAGCAGTACTTC.

This clonotype was detected a few times. The chain recombines TRBV20-1 with TRBJ2-4; TRBD2 agrees at 11 bases. Trimming cost V 6 bases and J 8 bases; bases outside gene matches: 3. Germline V CDR1 and CDR2: DFQATT, SNEGSKA (reference sequence). The CDR3 is 12 residues long. CDR3 DNA sequence: TGCAGTGCCATAGCGGGGGGGGACATTCAGTACTTC. It encodes CSAIAGGDIQYF.

This clonotype has a count of ten or more. This rearrangement joins TRBV20-1 to TRBJ2-1; perhaps TRBD2 as D (6 bases). Germline V gene sequence: CDR1 DFQATT, CDR2 SNEGSKA (reference sequence). Trimming removed 0 bases from V and 3 bases from J, with 12 bases in between. This CDR3 is 15 amino acids long. The CDR3 is CSARDSAGRYNEQFF. CDR3 bases: TGCAGTGCTAGAGATTCGGCGGGACGCTACAATGAGCAGTTCTTC.

The chain carries TRBV29-1 and TRBJ2-2; possibly TRBD1 for D (6 bases). Germline assignment: CDR1 SQVTM and CDR2 ANQGSEA. Trimming cost V 8 bases and J 0 bases, with 25 bases left between them. CDR3 length equals 18 residues. DNA for the CDR3: TGCAGCCCTTGCCTCGACAGGCTAGAAAGATCGAACACCGGGGAGCTGTTTTTT. Amino acid sequence: CSPCLDRLERSNTGELFF.

This clonotype has more than one count but fewer than ten. Written as DNA, the CDR3 is TGTGCCAGCAGCCAATGGACAGGGAACTATGGCTACACCTTC. It specifies CASSQWTGNYGYTF. The rearrangement uses TRBV3-1 and TRBJ1-2; 8 positions agree with TRBD1. Trimming cost V 2 bases and J 2 bases; bases outside gene matches: 1. This CDR3 contains 14 residues. Germline V gene data show CDR1 as LGHDT and CDR2 as YNNKEL (reference sequence).

The chain is built from TRBV20-1 and TRBJ2-1; maybe TRBD2 (5 bases). The germline V and J ends were trimmed by 4 bases and 7 bases, with 14 bases remaining between them. CDR3 length: 13 residues. Germline CDR1 and CDR2: DFQATT and SNEGSKA (reference sequence). For the CDR3, the DNA is TGCAGTGCTACCGGGGTAGGTCGGAATGAGCAGTTCTTC. It yields the protein CSATGVGRNEQFF.

This chain uses TRBV3-1 with TRBJ2-5; tentatively, D is TRBD2 (6 bases). The CDR3 is 14 residues long. The germline CDR1 and CDR2 sequences are LGHDT and YNNKEL (reference sequence). Trimming removed 5 bases from V and 5 bases from J, with 15 bases in between. CDR3 sequence (DNA): TGTGCCAGCAGCAAACGGGGGAGATCGGAGACCCAGTACTTC. It specifies CASSKRGRSETQYF.

Here the CDR3 reads CASSLELAGGRETQYF. The CDR3 DNA reads as TGCGCCAGCAGCTTGGAGCTAGCGGGAGGACGAGAGACCCAGTACTTC. The V gene is TRBV5-1, the J gene TRBJ2-5, with 11 bases lining up with TRBD2. CDR1 is SGHRS and CDR2 is YFSETQ in the germline V gene. The CDR3 length is 16 residues. After removal of 0 bases from V and 4 bases from J, the junction contained 5 bases not matched to a gene.

This clonotype has just a few counts. The rearrangement links TRBV5-1 to TRBJ2-1; D unclear. The V gene's germline CDR1 is SGHRS and CDR2 YFSETQ. V was clipped by 0 bases and J by 12 bases, with 10 bases between them. This CDR3 region has 12 residues. CDR3 sequence: CASSLEGQGQFF. CDR3 sequence (DNA): TGCGCCAGCAGCTTGGAAGGTCAAGGGCAGTTCTTC.

J is TRBJ1-2 and V is TRBV29-1; maybe TRBD1 (6 bases). Per germline, CDR1 SQVTM and CDR2 ANQGSEA. This CDR3 is built from 13 residues. V dropped 3 bases and J dropped 6 bases, with 14 bases sitting between them. CDR3 in DNA: TGCAGCGTTGAGCTACAGGGAGTGAATGGCTACACCTTC. This encodes CSVELQGVNGYTF.

Only a few counts were recorded for this clonotype. The rearrangement joins TRBV3-1 to TRBJ2-3; 7 nucleotides match TRBD1. There are 17 residues in the CDR3. V lost 2 bases, J lost 2 bases, and 10 bases stayed unmatched. CDR1 and CDR2 from the germline V gene are LGHDT and YNNKEL (reference sequence). The CDR3: CASSQMQTGFITDTQYF. The CDR3 DNA follows: TGTGCCAGCAGCCAAATGCAGACAGGGTTTATCACAGATACGCAGTATTTT.

This clonotype has at least ten counts. The CDR3 loop reads CASSLPLLGGTPFYETQYF. Here the CDR3 DNA reads TGTGCCAGCAGCTTACCTCTTCTAGGAGGGACACCATTTTACGAGACCCAGTACTTC. This rearrangement joins TRBV11-2 to TRBJ2-5; D may correspond to TRBD1 or TRBD2 (6 bases each). CDR3 size: 19 residues. Germline CDR1 and CDR2: SGHAT and FQNNGV. V lost 2 bases, J lost 5 bases, and 27 bases lay in between.

This clonotype was counted a few times. The chain is built from TRBV29-1 and TRBJ2-3; no reliable D call. Trimming shortened V by 3 bases and J by 5 bases, and 12 bases separated the two germline ends. The CDR3 loop spans 13 amino acids. The germline CDR1 and CDR2 sequences are SQVTM and ANQGSEA. The chain's CDR3 is CSVEVISGDTQYF. In nucleotides, the CDR3 is TGCAGCGTTGAGGTGATCTCTGGAGATACGCAGTATTTT.

This clonotype was seen many times. The chain links TRBV27 to TRBJ2-3, with 9 bases identical to TRBD1. Germline CDR1 and CDR2: MNHEY and SMNVEV (reference sequence). The V segment lost 6 bases and the J segment 6 bases; nucleotides outside the gene matches: 13. CDR3 length equals 16 residues. CDR3 region: CASSTGTGTGKDTQYF. CDR3 bases: TGTGCCAGCAGCACGGGGACCGGGACAGGGAAGGATACGCAGTATTTT.

At least ten counts were recorded for this clonotype. The chain has TRBV3-1 and TRBJ2-3; D possibly corresponds to TRBD2 (5 bases). The CDR3 has 15 residues. Germline V gene lookup returns CDR1 LGHDT and CDR2 YNNKEL (reference sequence). The ends were cut back, 3 bases at V and 8 bases at J, with 18 bases in the middle. In nucleotides, the CDR3 is TGTGCCAGCAGCCACGCGGGCCTAGTAGAGCTTACGCAGTATTTT. Its protein product is CASSHAGLVELTQYF.

This clonotype has a count of ten or more. V and J are TRBV6-2 or TRBV6-3 and TRBJ1-5, with a possible D match to TRBD1 (5 bases). The germline V gene encodes CDR1 MNHEY and CDR2 SVGEGT. This CDR3 comprises 14 residues. The ends were cut back, 0 bases at V and 6 bases at J, with 9 bases in the middle. Here the CDR3 DNA reads TGTGCCAGCAGTTACTCGGCGGGGGGTCAGCCCCAGCATTTT. Its protein is CASSYSAGGQPQHF.

The rearrangement links TRBV11-2 to TRBJ1-5; D not resolved. The CDR3 consists of 13 residues. Looked up from germline, CDR1 is SGHAT and CDR2 is FQNNGV. Trimming shortened V by 4 bases and J by 7 bases, and 11 bases separated the two germline ends. CDR3 DNA: TGTGCCAGCAGCTACCTGGGCGGGCAGCCCCAGCATTTT. This gives the protein CASSYLGGQPQHF.

This clonotype was seen only a few times. The chain has TRBV5-1 and TRBJ2-1; 8 positions agree with TRBD1. Unmatched junction bases numbered 7, after V lost 4 bases and J lost 7 bases. The germline CDR1 and CDR2 sequences are SGHRS and YFSETQ. CDR3 length equals 14 residues. The CDR3 DNA is TGCGCCAGCAGCCCAGGGGGCTTTGGGAATGAGCAGTTCTTC. It specifies CASSPGGFGNEQFF.

This chain links TRBV7-8 with TRBJ1-1, with TRBD1 matching 7 bases. The V and J ends lost 2 bases and 6 bases, in that order; junction bases with no gene match: 15. This CDR3 comprises 17 residues. Germline-derived CDR1 and CDR2 are SGHVS and FQNEAQ. The CDR3 DNA reads TGTGCCAGCAGCTTACGTCGCAGGGGGGTTGTTGGGCCTGAAGCTTTCTTT. Encoded protein: CASSLRRRGVVGPEAFF.

This clonotype showed up just a few times. The chain joins TRBV5-4 to TRBJ2-1; D perhaps matches TRBD2 (6 bases). Germline V gene lookup returns CDR1 SGHNT and CDR2 YYREEE (reference sequence). V lost 0 bases, J lost 6 bases, and 13 bases lay in between. The CDR3 runs to 15 residues. This chain's CDR3 is CASSLAPGVGNEQFF. DNA of the CDR3: TGTGCCAGCAGCTTGGCCCCGGGAGTGGGCAATGAGCAGTTCTTC.

This clonotype was seen many times. The CDR3 DNA reads TGTGCCAGCAGCCCGTGGACAGGGGCATCCTCTGGAAACACCATATATTTT. Translating gives CASSPWTGASSGNTIYF. The chain employs TRBV11-2 and TRBJ1-3; 9 nucleotides align to TRBD1. This CDR3 has 17 residues. Unmatched junction bases numbered 8, after V lost 5 bases and J lost 0 bases. CDR1 and CDR2 (germline): SGHAT, FQNNGV.

Note on this clonotype: A single base separates this from a much larger clone, so it may be a read error. As the CDR3 is not closed by the conserved phenylalanine or tryptophan, this likely results from a read error. The chain carries TRBV6-5 and TRBJ2-3; D is unclear. The CDR3 totals 11 residues. Germline loops: CDR1 MNHEY, CDR2 SVGAGI. V shed 4 bases and J shed 11 bases, with 10 bases lying between them. For the CDR3, the DNA is TGTGCCAGCAGTTCCGTAGGTGTGCAGTATTCT. This codes for CASSSVGVQYS.

This clonotype was observed a few times. The V and J genes are TRBV3-1 and TRBJ2-3, with D unclear. The CDR3 consists of 13 residues. From germline, CDR1 is LGHDT and CDR2 YNNKEL (reference sequence). The V end was cut by 2 bases, the J end by 5 bases, with 8 bases between. DNA for the CDR3: TGTGCCAGCAGCCAACCCCCGGGAGATACGCAGTATTTT. It encodes CASSQPPGDTQYF.

V is TRBV7-8 and J is TRBJ2-3; 9 nucleotides line up with TRBD2. The CDR3 contains 17 residues. Unmatched junction bases numbered 6, after V lost 0 bases and J lost 2 bases. Germline-derived CDR1 and CDR2 are SGHVS and FQNEAQ. DNA for the CDR3: TGTGCCAGCAGCTTAGCGCTAGCGGGACCCTACACAGATACGCAGTATTTT. As protein: CASSLALAGPYTDTQYF.

V and J are TRBV6-5 and TRBJ1-2; maybe TRBD1 (5 bases). V was pared by 4 bases and J by 4 bases, with 10 bases between. CDR1 is MNHEY, CDR2 SVGAGI, per germline. This CDR3 is built from 13 residues. In DNA form, the CDR3 reads TGTGCCAGCAGTTGGGGGGGAAGCTATGGCTACACCTTC. It yields the protein CASSWGGSYGYTF.

The table lists this clonotype with a few counts. The gene calls are TRBV7-2 and TRBJ2-1; either TRBD1 or TRBD2 may fit D (5 bases each). There are 16 residues in the CDR3. The germline CDR1 and CDR2 sequences are SGHTA and FQGNSA. The V end lost 5 bases, the J end lost 0 bases, and 14 bases lay between the germline ends. The CDR3 nucleotides read TGTGCCAGCAGCATCGGGGCGGGTAGCTCCTACAATGAGCAGTTCTTC. Translation: CASSIGAGSSYNEQFF.

V usage is TRBV3-1 and J usage is TRBJ1-1, with TRBD1 matching 9 bases. Germline assignment: CDR1 LGHDT and CDR2 YNNKEL (reference sequence). Trimming removed 2 bases from V and 6 bases from J; junction bases left unmatched: 4. This CDR3 spans 14 amino acids. As DNA, the CDR3 is TGTGCCAGCAGCCAATGGGGACAGGGATCTGAAGCTTTCTTT. Protein product: CASSQWGQGSEAFF.